Listed below are T cell receptor beta chains from one sample, sequenced in a study of CD8 T cells in Susac syndrome. TCRdb itself ran the immunoSEQ multiplex PCR reads through MiXCR, one entry per CDR3 protein. The sample consists of over 95,000 distinct CDR3 sequences, around 90% of them appearing once. Input material: CD4+ T cells from PBMCs. The source is a human donor in good health. The CDR3 runs from the conserved cysteine through the conserved F or W. The order of the fields is V gene, J gene, D gene, CDR3 DNA, CDR3 protein. A D gene is named only where the DNA matches it firmly.

>TRBV2|TRBJ1-1|-
TGTGCCAGCAGTGTGGGTTCGATGGGAACTGAAGCTTTCTTT
CASSVGSMGTEAFF
>TRBV20-1|TRBJ1-1|TRBD1
TGCAGTGCTGAGATACAGGGGCAAGCTTTCTTT
CSAEIQGQAFF
>TRBV6-2/TRBV6-3|TRBJ1-1|-
TGTGCCAGCCGTTATATCGCGGGCACTGAAGCTTTCTTT
CASRYIAGTEAFF
>TRBV7-9|TRBJ2-3|-
TGTGCCAGCAGCCACCAGGGGGGGGAAGATACGCAGTATTTT
CASSHQGGEDTQYF
>TRBV2|TRBJ1-2|TRBD1
TGTGCCAGCAGAGAGGGACAGGGGGTATCTGGCTACACCTTC
CASREGQGVSGYTF
>TRBV20-1|TRBJ2-1|TRBD2
TGCAGTGTGCGGGAGCCCTACAATGAGCAGTTCTTC
CSVREPYNEQFF
>TRBV19|TRBJ1-2|-
TGTGCCAGCCATACAATTTATGGCTACACCTTC
CASHTIYGYTF
>TRBV7-8|TRBJ2-1|TRBD2
TGTGCCAGCAGCGAAACTAGCGGGGGGCCGGGGGAGCAGTTCTTC
CASSETSGGPGEQFF
>TRBV7-9|TRBJ2-1|TRBD2
TGTGCCAGCAGCTTACTTGGACTAGCGACCTACAATGAGCAGTTCTTC
CASSLLGLATYNEQFF
>TRBV12-3/TRBV12-4|TRBJ1-1|-
TGTGCCAGCAGTTCTACCGTTGTCCCTAACACTGAAGCTTTCTTT
CASSSTVVPNTEAFF
>TRBV5-1|TRBJ1-2|TRBD1
TGCGCCAGCGCCCAAGGACAGGGGTACTATGGCTACACCTTC
CASAQGQGYYGYTF